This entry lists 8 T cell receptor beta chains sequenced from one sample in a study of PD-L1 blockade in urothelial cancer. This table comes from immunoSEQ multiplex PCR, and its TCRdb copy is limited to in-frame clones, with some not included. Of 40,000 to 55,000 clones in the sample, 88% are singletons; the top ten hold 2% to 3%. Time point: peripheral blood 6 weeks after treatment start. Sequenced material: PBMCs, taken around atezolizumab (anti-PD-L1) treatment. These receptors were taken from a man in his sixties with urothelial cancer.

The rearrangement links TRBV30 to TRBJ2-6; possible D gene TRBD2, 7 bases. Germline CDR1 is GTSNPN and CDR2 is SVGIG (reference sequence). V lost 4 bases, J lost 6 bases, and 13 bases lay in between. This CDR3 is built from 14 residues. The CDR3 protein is CAWTSGGQANVLTF. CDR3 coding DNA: TGTGCCTGGACCTCGGGGGGCCAGGCCAACGTCCTGACTTTC.

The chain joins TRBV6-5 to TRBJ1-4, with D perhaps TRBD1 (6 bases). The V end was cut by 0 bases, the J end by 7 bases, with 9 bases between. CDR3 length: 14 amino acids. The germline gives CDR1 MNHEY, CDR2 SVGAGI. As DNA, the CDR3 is TGTGCCAGCAGTTACTCACACAGGGTTGAAAAACTGTTTTTT. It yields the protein CASSYSHRVEKLFF.

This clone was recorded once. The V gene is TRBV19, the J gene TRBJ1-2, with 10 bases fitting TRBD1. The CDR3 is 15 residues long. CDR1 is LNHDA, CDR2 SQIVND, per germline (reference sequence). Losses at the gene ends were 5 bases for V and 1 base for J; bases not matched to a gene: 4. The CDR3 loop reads CASSLRDRGNYGYTF. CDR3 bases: TGTGCCAGTAGTCTCAGGGACAGGGGTAACTATGGCTACACCTTC.

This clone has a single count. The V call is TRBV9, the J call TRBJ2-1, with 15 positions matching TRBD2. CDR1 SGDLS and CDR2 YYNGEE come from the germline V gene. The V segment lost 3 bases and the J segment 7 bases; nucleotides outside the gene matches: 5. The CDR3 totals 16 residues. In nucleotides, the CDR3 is TGTGCCAGCAGCGGTGGAGGGACTAGCGGGAGGAATGAGCAGTTCTTC. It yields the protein CASSGGGTSGRNEQFF. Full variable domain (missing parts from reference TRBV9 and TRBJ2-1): DSGVTQTPKHLITATGQRVTLRCSPRSGDLSVYWYQQSLDQGLQFLIQYYNGEERAKGNILERFSAQQFPDLHSELNLSSLELGDSALYFCASSGGGTSGRNEQFFGPGTRLTVL.

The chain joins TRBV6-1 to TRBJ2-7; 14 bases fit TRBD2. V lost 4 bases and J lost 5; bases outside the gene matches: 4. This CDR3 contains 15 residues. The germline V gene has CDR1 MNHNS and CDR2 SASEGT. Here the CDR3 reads CASSGRLAGGDEQYF. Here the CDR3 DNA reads TGTGCCAGCAGTGGGCGACTAGCGGGAGGGGACGAGCAGTACTTC.

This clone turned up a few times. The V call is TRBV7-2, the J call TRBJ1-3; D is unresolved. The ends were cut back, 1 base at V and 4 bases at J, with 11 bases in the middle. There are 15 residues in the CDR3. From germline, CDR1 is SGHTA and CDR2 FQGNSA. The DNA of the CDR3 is TGTGCCAGCAGCTTAGTTTCCTCCCCGGGAAACACCATATATTTT. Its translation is CASSLVSSPGNTIYF.

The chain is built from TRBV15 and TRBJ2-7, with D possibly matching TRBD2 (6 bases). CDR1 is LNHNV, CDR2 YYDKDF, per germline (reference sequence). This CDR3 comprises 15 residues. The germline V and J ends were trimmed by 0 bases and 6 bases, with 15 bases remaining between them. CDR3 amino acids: CATSRDAGRGVEQYF. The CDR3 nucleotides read TGTGCCACCAGCAGAGATGCCGGGAGAGGGGTCGAGCAGTACTTC.

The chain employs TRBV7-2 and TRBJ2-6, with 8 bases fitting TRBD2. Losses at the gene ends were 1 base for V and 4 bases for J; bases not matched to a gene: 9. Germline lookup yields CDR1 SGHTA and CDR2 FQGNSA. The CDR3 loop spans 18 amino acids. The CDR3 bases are TGTGCCAGCAGCTTAGTTTCCAGCGGGAGTGCGGGGGCCAACGTCCTGACTTTC. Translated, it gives CASSLVSSGSAGANVLTF.